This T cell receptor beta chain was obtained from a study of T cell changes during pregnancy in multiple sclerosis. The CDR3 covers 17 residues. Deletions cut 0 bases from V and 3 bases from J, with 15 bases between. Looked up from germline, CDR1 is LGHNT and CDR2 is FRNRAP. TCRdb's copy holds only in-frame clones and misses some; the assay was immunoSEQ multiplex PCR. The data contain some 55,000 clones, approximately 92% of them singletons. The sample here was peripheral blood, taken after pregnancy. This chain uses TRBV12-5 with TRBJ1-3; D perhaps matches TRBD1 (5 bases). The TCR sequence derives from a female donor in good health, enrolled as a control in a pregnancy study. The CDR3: CASGLVLWGEVGNTIYF. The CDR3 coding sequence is TGTGCTAGTGGTTTGGTACTTTGGGGGGAGGTTGGAAACACCATATATTTT. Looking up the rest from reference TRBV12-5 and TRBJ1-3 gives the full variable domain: DARVTQTPRHKVTEMGQEVTMRCQPILGHNTVFWYRQTMMQGLELLAYFRNRAPLDDSGMPKDRFSAEMPDATLATLKIQPSEPRDSAVYFCASGLVLWGEVGNTIYFGEGSWLTVV.